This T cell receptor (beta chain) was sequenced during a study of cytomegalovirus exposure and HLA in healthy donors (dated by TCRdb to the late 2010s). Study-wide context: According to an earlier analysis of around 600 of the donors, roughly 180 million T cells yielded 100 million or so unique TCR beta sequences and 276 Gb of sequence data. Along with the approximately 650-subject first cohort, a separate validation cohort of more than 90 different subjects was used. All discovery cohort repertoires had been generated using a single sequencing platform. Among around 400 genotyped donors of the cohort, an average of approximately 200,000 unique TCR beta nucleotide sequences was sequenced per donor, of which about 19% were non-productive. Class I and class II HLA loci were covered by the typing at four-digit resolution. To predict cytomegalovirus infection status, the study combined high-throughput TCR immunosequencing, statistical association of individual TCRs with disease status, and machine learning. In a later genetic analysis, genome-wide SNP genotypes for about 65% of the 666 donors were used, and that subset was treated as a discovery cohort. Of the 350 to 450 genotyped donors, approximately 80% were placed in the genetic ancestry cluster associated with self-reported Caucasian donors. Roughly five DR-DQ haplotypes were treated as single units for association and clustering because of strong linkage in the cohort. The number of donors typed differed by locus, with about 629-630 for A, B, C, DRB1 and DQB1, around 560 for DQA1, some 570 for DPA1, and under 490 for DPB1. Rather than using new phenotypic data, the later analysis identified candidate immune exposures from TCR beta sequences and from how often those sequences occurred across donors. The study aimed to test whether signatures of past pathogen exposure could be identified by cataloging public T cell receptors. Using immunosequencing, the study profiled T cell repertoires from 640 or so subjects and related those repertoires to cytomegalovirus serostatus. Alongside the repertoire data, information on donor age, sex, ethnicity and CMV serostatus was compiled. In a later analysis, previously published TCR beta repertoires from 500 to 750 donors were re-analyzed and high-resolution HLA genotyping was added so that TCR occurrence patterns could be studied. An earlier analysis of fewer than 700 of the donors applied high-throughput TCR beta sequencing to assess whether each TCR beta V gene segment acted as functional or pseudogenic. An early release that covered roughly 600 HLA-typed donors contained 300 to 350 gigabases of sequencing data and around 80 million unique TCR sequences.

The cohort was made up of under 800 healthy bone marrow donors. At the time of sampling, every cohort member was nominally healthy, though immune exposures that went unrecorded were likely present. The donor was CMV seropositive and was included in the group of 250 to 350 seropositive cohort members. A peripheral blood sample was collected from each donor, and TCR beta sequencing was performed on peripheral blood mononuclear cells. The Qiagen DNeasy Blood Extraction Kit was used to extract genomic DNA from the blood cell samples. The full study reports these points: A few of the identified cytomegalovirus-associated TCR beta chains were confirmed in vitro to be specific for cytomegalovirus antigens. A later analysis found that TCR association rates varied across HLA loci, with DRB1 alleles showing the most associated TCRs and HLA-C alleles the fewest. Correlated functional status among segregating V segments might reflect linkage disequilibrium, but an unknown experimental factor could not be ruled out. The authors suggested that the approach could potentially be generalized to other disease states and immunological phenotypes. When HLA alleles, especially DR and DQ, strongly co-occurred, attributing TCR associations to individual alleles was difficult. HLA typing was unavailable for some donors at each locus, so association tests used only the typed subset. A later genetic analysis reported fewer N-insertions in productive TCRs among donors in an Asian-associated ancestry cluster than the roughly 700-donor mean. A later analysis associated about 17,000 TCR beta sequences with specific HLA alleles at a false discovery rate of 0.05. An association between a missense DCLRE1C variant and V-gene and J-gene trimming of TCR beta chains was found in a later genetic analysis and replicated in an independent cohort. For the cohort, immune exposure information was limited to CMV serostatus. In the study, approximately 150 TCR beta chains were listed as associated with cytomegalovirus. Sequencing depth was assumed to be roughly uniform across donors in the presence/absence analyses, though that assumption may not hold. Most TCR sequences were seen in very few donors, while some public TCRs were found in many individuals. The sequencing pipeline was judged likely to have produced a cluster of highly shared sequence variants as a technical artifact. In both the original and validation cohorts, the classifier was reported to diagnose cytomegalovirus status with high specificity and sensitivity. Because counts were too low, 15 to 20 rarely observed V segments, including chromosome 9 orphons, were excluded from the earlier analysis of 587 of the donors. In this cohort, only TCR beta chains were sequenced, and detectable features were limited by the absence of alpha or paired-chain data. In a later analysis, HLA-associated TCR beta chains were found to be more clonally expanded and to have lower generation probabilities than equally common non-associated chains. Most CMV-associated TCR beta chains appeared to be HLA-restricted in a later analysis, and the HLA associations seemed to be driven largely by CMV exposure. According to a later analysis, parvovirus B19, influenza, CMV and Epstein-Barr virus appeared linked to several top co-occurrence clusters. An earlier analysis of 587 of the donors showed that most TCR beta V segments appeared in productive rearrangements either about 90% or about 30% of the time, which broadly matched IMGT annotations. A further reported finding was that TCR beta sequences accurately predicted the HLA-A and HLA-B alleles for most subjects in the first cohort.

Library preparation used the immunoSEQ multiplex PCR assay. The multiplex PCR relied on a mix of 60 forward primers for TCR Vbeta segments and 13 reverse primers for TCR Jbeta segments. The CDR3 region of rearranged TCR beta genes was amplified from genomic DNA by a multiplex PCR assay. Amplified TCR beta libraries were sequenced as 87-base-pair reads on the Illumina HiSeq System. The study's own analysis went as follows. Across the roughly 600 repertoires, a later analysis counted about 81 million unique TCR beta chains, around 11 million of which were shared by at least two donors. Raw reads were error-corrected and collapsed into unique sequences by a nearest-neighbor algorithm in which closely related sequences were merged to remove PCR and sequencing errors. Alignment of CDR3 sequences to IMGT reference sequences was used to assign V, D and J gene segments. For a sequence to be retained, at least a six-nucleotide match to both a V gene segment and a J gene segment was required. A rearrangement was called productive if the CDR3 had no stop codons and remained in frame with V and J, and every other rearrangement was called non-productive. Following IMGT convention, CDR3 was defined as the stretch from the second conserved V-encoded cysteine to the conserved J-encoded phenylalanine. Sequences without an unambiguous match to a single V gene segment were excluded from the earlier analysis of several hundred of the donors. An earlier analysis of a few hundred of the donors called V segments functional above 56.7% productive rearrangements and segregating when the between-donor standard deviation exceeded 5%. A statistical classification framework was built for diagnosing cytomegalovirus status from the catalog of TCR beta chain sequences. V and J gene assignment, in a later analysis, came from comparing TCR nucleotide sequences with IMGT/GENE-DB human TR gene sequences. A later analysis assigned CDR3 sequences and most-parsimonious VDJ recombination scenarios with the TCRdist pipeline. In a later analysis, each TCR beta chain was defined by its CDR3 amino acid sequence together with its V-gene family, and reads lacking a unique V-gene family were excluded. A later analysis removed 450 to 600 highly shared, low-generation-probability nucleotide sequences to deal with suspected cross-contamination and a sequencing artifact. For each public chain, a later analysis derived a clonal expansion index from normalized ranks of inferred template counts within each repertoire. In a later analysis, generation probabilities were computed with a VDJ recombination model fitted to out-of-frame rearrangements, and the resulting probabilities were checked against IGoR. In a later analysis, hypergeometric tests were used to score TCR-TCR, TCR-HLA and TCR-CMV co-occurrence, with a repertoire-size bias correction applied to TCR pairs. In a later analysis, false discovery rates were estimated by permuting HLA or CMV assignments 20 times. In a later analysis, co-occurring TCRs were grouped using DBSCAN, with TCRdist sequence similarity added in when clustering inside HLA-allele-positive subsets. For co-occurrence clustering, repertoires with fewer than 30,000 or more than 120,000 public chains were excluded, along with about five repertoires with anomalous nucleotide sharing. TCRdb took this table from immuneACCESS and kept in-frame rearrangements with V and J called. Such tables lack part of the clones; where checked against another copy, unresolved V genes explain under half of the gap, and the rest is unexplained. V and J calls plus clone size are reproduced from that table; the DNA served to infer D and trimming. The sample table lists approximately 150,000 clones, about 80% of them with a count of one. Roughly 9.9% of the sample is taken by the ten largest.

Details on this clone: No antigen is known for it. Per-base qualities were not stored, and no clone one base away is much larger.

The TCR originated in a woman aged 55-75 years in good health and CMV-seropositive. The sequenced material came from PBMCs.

The DNA sequence is given as TGTGCCAGCAGCCTCCCGGGACAGAAAGAGACCCAGTACTTC. This sequence encodes CASSLPGQKETQYF. The rearranged segments are TRBV5-5 and TRBJ2-5; a stretch of 7 junction bases matches TRBD1. According to the germline V gene (reference sequence), CDR1 reads SGHKS and CDR2 reads YYEKEE. V lost 4 bases and J lost 3 bases, and the count of bases not matched to a germline gene is 6. The CDR3 measures 14 amino acids from cysteine to phenylalanine. Only CDR3 DNA remains: 42 bases, in frame from the first base. With the rest looked up from the reference TRBV5-5 and TRBJ2-5 genes rather than sequenced, the full variable domain is DAGVTQSPTHLIKTRGQQVTLRCSPISGHKSVSWYQQVLGQGPQFIFQYYEKEERGRGNFPDRFSARQFPNYSSELNVNALLLGDSALYLCASSLPGQKETQYFGPGTRLLVL.